This T cell receptor (beta chain) derives from a study of T cells after yellow fever vaccination. Study-wide points: The booster response re-showed most primary clones: more than 95% CD4, around 87% CD8. Although most clonotypes did not, a small share appeared in both CD4 and CD8 compartments. Repertoires sorted by FACS could include abundant clonotypes that are contaminants from the bulk population.

There are a few counts of this clonotype. Its antigen is not identified. This CDR3 spans 15 amino acids. Germline CDR1 MGHRA, CDR2 YSYEKL. V shed 4 bases and J shed 0 bases, with 11 bases lying between them. MiXCR was run by TCRdb on the 5' RACE reads, yielding one entry per CDR3 protein. The repertoire includes fewer than 350,000 distinct CDR3 sequences, 3.5% to 4.5% of them detected once, and roughly 19% sits in the top ten. The clonotype originates from a man between 18 and 29 years old who received the YFV17D yellow fever vaccine. The sample in question was PBMCs, obtained 15 days after the yellow fever booster vaccination. The chain combines TRBV4-1 with TRBJ2-3; D gene uncertain. The CDR3 spells CASSLLAVSTDTQYF. CDR3 nucleotides: TGCGCCAGCAGCCTCCTCGCGGTTAGCACAGATACGCAGTATTTT.